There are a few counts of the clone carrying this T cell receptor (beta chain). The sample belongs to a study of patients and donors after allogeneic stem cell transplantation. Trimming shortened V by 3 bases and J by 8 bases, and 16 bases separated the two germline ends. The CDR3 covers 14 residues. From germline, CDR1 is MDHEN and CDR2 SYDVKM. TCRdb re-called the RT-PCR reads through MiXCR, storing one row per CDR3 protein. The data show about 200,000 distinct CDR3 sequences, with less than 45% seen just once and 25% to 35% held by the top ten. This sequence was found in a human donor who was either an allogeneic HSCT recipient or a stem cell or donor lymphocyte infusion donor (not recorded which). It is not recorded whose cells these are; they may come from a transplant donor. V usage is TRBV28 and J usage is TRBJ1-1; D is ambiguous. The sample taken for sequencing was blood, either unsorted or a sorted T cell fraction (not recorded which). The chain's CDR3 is CASSLSGSSSEAFF. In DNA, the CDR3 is TGTGCCAGCAGTTTGTCAGGATCCTCATCCGAAGCTTTCTTT.